This record covers a single T cell receptor (beta chain). What it recognizes is unknown. The data derive from a study of T cell responses to AZD1222 COVID-19 vaccine. Measured with immunoSEQ multiplex PCR; TCRdb has only the in-frame clones, and not every one. The repertoire holds roughly 100,000 clones, with approximately 89% as singletons. V lost 3 bases and J lost 5, with 13 bases in between. Germline values: CDR1 MDHEN, CDR2 SYDVKM. CDR3 length: 14 residues. Findings of the study overall: Donors, mostly white British, included more females; clonal diversity was possibly underestimated. Spike was spanned by vaccine-associated CD4 TCRs, which were dominant at 160-218 and 743-854. Targeting of unmutated variant regions was reportedly seen in nearly half of spike-specific TCRs.

The J gene is TRBJ1-1, the V gene TRBV28; tentative D call: TRBD1 (6 bases). Sequenced material: peripheral blood, taken on day 0 of AZD1222 vaccination. This clonotype was obtained from an adult in good health. CDR3 DNA: TGTGCCAGCAGTTTGGAGGGGGTTAGAACTGAAGCTTTCTTT. Its protein is CASSLEGVRTEAFF. Combining the CDR3 with reference TRBV28 and TRBJ1-1 gives the whole variable domain DVKVTQSSRYLVKRTGEKVFLECVQDMDHENMFWYRQDPGLGLRLIYFSYDVKMKEKGDIPEGYSVSREKKERFSLILESASTNQTSMYLCASSLEGVRTEAFFGQGTRLTVV.